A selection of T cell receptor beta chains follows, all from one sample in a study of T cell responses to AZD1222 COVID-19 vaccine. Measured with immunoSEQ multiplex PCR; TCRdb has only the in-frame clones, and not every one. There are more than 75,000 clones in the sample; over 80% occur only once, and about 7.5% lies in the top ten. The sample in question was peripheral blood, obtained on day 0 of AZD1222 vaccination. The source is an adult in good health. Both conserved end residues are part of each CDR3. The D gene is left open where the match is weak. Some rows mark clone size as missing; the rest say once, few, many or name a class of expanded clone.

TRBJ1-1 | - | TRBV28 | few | CASTTLVTAVNTEAFF | TGTGCCAGCACTACCCTCGTTACAGCGGTGAACACTGAAGCTTTCTTT
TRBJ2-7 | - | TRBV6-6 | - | CASRATGLTYEQYF | TGTGCCAGCAGGGCCACGGGACTGACCTACGAGCAGTACTTC
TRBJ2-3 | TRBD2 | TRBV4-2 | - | CASSQVLAGKTDTQYF | TGTGCCAGCAGCCAAGTTCTAGCGGGGAAAACAGATACGCAGTATTTT
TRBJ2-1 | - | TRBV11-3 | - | CASSHGLGDNEQFF | TGTGCCAGCAGCCACGGCCTCGGAGACAATGAGCAGTTCTTC
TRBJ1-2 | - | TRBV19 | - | CASSIEPGGGPNYGYTF | TGTGCCAGTAGTATTGAGCCTGGTGGGGGTCCTAACTATGGCTACACCTTC
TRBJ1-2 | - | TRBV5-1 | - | CASSPGGLPGRTF | TGCGCCAGCAGCCCCGGGGGACTTCCCGGTAGGACCTTC
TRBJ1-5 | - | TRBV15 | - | CATSPDVNRPQHF | TGTGCCACCAGCCCTGATGTGAATCGGCCCCAGCATTTT
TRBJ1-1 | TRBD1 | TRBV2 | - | CASRKTGGTEAFF | TGTGCCAGCAGGAAGACAGGGGGCACTGAAGCTTTCTTT
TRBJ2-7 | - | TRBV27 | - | CASSLLRLDNYEQYF | TGTGCCAGCAGTTTATTGCGCCTAGATAACTACGAGCAGTACTTC
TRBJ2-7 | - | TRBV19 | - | CASSREHEGTYEQYF | TGTGCCAGTAGTAGGGAACACGAGGGAACCTACGAGCAGTACTTC
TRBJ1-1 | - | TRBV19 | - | CASIREQRTVGTEAFF | TGTGCCAGTATAAGGGAACAGCGGACTGTCGGCACTGAAGCTTTCTTT
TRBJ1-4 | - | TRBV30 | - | CAWSAGKWGKLFF | TGTGCCTGGAGTGCGGGGAAGTGGGGAAAACTGTTTTTT
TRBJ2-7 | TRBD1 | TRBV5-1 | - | CASSLQGHSYEQYF | TGCGCCAGCAGCTTACAGGGGCACTCCTACGAGCAGTACTTC
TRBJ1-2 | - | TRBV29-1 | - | CSVETEIYGYTF | TGCAGCGTTGAGACAGAAATCTATGGCTACACCTTC
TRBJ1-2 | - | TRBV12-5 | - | CASGPGTRF | TGTGCTAGTGGTCCCGGGACCCGCTTC
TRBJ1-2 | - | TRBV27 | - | CASSLLGIGGYTF | TGTGCCAGCAGTTTATTAGGGATAGGGGGCTACACCTTC
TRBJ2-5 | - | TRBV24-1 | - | CATSEGVQETQYF | TGTGCCACCAGTGAGGGGGTACAAGAGACCCAGTACTTC
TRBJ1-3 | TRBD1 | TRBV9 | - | CASSAGTAQNTIYF | TGTGCCAGCAGCGCCGGGACAGCCCAAAACACCATATATTTT
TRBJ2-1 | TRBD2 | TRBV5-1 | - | CASSLTREEFF | TGCGCCAGCAGCTTGACGCGGGAGGAGTTCTTC
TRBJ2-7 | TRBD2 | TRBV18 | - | CASSPGLEVPEQYF | TGTGCCAGCTCACCGGGACTAGAGGTTCCCGAGCAGTACTTC
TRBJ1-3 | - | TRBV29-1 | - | CSVAPDGGNTIYF | TGCAGCGTTGCCCCAGACGGAGGAAACACCATATATTTT
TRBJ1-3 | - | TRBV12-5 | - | CASGLGVSGNTIYF | TGTGCTAGTGGTTTGGGCGTATCTGGAAACACCATATATTTT
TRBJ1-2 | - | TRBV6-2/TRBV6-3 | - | CASSYSWQSGYTF | TGTGCCAGCAGTTACTCCTGGCAGTCTGGCTACACCTTC
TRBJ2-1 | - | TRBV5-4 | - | CASSSGGGGAYNEQFF | TGTGCCAGCAGCTCAGGGGGCGGGGGCGCCTACAATGAGCAGTTCTTC
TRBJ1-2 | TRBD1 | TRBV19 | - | CASSDRDRYGYTF | TGTGCCAGTAGTGACAGGGATCGGTATGGCTACACCTTC
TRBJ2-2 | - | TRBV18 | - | CASSPRDTGELFF | TGTGCCAGCTCACCGAGAGACACCGGGGAGCTGTTTTTT
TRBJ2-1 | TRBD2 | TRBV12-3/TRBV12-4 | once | CASSPRGYNEQFF | TGTGCCAGCAGCCCGCGGGGGTACAATGAGCAGTTCTTC
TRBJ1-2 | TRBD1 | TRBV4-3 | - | CASSQTGAWGYTF | TGCGCCAGCAGCCAGACAGGGGCCTGGGGCTACACCTTC
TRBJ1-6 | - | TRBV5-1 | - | CASSLAAAGNSPLHF | TGCGCCAGCAGCTTGGCAGCAGCTGGTAATTCACCCCTCCACTTT
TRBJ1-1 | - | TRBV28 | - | CASSLAGWNTEAFF | TGTGCCAGCAGTTTAGCAGGGTGGAACACTGAAGCTTTCTTT
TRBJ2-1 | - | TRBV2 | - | CASNVNSYNEQFF | TGTGCCAGCAATGTCAACTCCTACAATGAGCAGTTCTTC
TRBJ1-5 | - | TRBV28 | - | CASGGGGQPQHF | TGTGCCAGTGGGGGGGGAGGGCAGCCCCAGCATTTT
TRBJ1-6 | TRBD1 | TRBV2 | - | CASSPRTGGDSPLHF | TGTGCCAGCAGTCCTCGGACAGGGGGCGATTCACCCCTCCACTTT
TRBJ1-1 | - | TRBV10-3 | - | CAIRPPLGLGTEAFF | TGTGCCATCAGGCCACCGTTAGGCCTGGGTACTGAAGCTTTCTTT
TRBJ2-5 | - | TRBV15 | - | CATSRDIRTTGETQYF | TGTGCCACCAGCAGAGATATCAGGACAACGGGAGAGACCCAGTACTTC